This T cell receptor (beta chain) was documented in a study of shared clonotypes between healthy human individuals. Some clones are missing from TCRdb's copy, which holds only in-frame ones; the method was immunoSEQ multiplex PCR. The sample consists of about 690,000 clones, around 90% of them appearing once. There are 13 residues in the CDR3. From germline, CDR1 is MNHEY and CDR2 SVGAGI. Deletions cut 8 bases from V and 1 base from J, with 10 bases between. Donors, without exception, were Caucasian adults residing in Nashville, Tennessee. The sample comprised memory CD8+ T cells from PBMCs. Described subset: CD45RO+ cells pooled with CCR7-negative TemRA cells. This sequence was found in a man aged 18 to 30 in good health. Some clones in this sample may be carry-over from other donors' samples. V gene TRBV6-5 combines with J gene TRBJ2-3, with D maybe TRBD2 (5 bases). The CDR3 DNA reads as TGTGCCAGCGGTCCCGGGGGCACAGATACGCAGTATTTT. As protein: CASGPGGTDTQYF.